These 14 T cell receptor beta chains were sequenced from one sample in a study of shared clonotypes between healthy human individuals. Assay: immunoSEQ multiplex PCR; the TCRdb copy retains only in-frame clones and omits some. The sample lists 650,000 to 800,000 clones, 72% occurring once. Sequenced sample: memory CD4+ T cells sorted from blood. Stated subset: CD45RA-negative fraction. The origin of the receptors is a woman aged 30 to 39 in good health.

The rearrangement links TRBV15 to TRBJ2-3; D is perhaps TRBD1 (6 bases). The CDR3 has 14 amino acids. Per germline, CDR1 LNHNV and CDR2 YYDKDF (reference sequence). Trimming took 3 bases from V and 4 from J, leaving 11 bases between them. CDR3 amino acids: CATSRDSTADTQYF. CDR3 nucleotides: TGTGCCACCAGCAGGGACAGTACAGCAGATACGCAGTATTTT.

In its sample, this clone was seen a few times. The J gene is TRBJ2-3, the V gene TRBV2, with D perhaps given as TRBD1 or TRBD2 (5 bases each). This CDR3 is built from 14 residues. The germline CDR1 and CDR2 sequences are SNHLY and FYNNEI. V lost 4 bases and J 1 base, leaving 9 bases between the germline ends. The CDR3 DNA sequence: TGTGCCAGCAGTGGGTCGGGACGCACAGATACGCAGTATTTT. It is translated as CASSGSGRTDTQYF.

This rearrangement joins TRBV29-1 to TRBJ2-2; 12 bases are shared with TRBD2. The CDR3 covers 14 residues. CDR1 is SQVTM and CDR2 is ANQGSEA in the germline V gene. With 6 bases clipped from V and 4 bases from J, the junction kept 3 bases outside the gene matches. The CDR3 is CSVRTSGTTGELFF. The DNA for the CDR3 is TGCAGCGTCCGGACTAGCGGGACCACCGGGGAGCTGTTTTTT.

The chain combines TRBV7-2 with TRBJ2-3; D is possibly TRBD1 (5 bases). Trimming cost V 5 bases and J 2 bases, with 11 bases left between them. CDR3 length equals 14 residues. Looked up from germline, CDR1 is SGHTA and CDR2 is FQGNSA. CDR3 sequence: CASSDGQNTDTQYF. Here the CDR3 DNA reads TGTGCCAGCAGCGACGGACAAAACACAGATACGCAGTATTTT.

V is TRBV6-1 and J is TRBJ2-2; 11 nucleotides line up with TRBD2. CDR1 is MNHNS and CDR2 is SASEGT in the germline V gene. This CDR3 has 15 amino acids. Unmatched junction bases numbered 6, after V lost 10 bases and J lost 2 bases. The CDR3 is CATTSGSANTGELFF. Here the CDR3 DNA reads TGTGCCACAACTAGCGGGAGCGCCAACACCGGGGAGCTGTTTTTT.

This chain links TRBV6-4 with TRBJ1-5; possible D gene TRBD1, 5 bases. CDR1 MRHNA and CDR2 SNTAGT come from the germline V gene. V lost 8 bases, J lost 1 base, and 9 bases lay in between. This CDR3 spans 13 amino acids. The CDR3 nucleotides are TGTGCCAGCGGCAGGGAAAGCAATCAGCCCCAGCATTTT. Its protein product is CASGRESNQPQHF.

This chain connects TRBV5-1 to TRBJ2-7; TRBD2 might be the D (6 bases). Deletions cut 4 bases from V and 4 bases from J, with 24 bases between. The germline CDR1 and CDR2 sequences are SGHRS and YFSETQ. The CDR3 loop spans 17 amino acids. The CDR3 here is CASSLNPGTGRPYEQYF. The CDR3, as DNA: TGCGCCAGCAGCCTAAATCCCGGGACTGGGAGGCCTTACGAGCAGTACTTC.

This chain uses TRBV4-1 with TRBJ1-5; the D gene is possibly TRBD1 (6 bases). Trimming removed 0 bases at V and 6 bases at J, with 18 bases between. The CDR3 sequence is 17 residues long. CDR1 MGHRA and CDR2 YSYEKL come from the germline V gene. The CDR3 here is CASSQEGGGGRSQPQHF. In DNA form, the CDR3 reads TGCGCCAGCAGCCAAGAGGGCGGGGGCGGAAGAAGTCAGCCCCAGCATTTT.

The V call is TRBV28, the J call TRBJ2-1; D is perhaps TRBD1 or TRBD2 (5 bases each). The CDR3 length is 12 residues. Trimming cost V 6 bases and J 9 bases, with 12 bases left between them. In germline, CDR1 is MDHEN, CDR2 SYDVKM. Here the CDR3 DNA reads TGTGCCAGCAGCGAGGGGATCGGTGAGCAGTTCTTC. It codes for CASSEGIGEQFF. The variable domain in full, completed from reference TRBV28 and TRBJ2-1, reads DVKVTQSSRYLVKRTGEKVFLECVQDMDHENMFWYRQDPGLGLRLIYFSYDVKMKEKGDIPEGYSVSREKKERFSLILESASTNQTSMYLCASSEGIGEQFFGPGTRLTVL.

This clone was observed once. This chain links TRBV18 with TRBJ2-7; TRBD2 matches 8 bases. Germline CDR1 is KGHSH and CDR2 is LQKENI. CDR3 length: 17 amino acids. Unmatched junction bases numbered 11, after V lost 4 bases and J lost 0 bases. CDR3 amino acids: CASSLPGRGSNSYEQYF. CDR3 nucleotides: TGTGCCAGCTCACTCCCCGGGAGGGGATCAAACTCCTACGAGCAGTACTTC. Full variable domain (rest looked up from reference TRBV18 and TRBJ2-7): NAGVMQNPRHLVRRRGQEARLRCSPMKGHSHVYWYRQLPEEGLKFMVYLQKENIIDESGMPKERFSAEFPKEGPSILRIQQVVRGDSAAYFCASSLPGRGSNSYEQYFGPGTRLTVT.

A few counts support this clone. The CDR3 DNA reads TGTGCCAGCAGGAGAGGACAGAACTACGAGCAGTACTTC. Protein sequence: CASRRGQNYEQYF. The J gene is TRBJ2-7, the V gene TRBV28, with D maybe TRBD1 (6 bases). Germline CDR1 and CDR2: MDHEN and SYDVKM. CDR3 length: 13 amino acids. V lost 6 bases to trimming and J lost 3 bases, with 12 bases between them.

This clone was seen more than once but under ten times. V and J are TRBV30 and TRBJ1-1, with a possible D match to TRBD1 (6 bases). Trimming left V 2 bases short and J 4 bases short, with 14 bases between. Germline V gene data show CDR1 as GTSNPN and CDR2 as SVGIG (reference sequence). The CDR3 is made up of 14 amino acids. The chain's CDR3 is CAWSRGLGRTEAFF. For the CDR3, the DNA is TGTGCCTGGAGTCGGGGGCTCGGTCGCACTGAAGCTTTCTTT.

The rearrangement uses TRBV10-2 and TRBJ1-5; 7 nucleotides match TRBD1. Germline V lookup: CDR1 WSHSY, CDR2 SAAADI. The CDR3 contains 14 residues. V gave up 7 bases and J gave up 3 bases; unmatched junction bases: 6. CDR3 protein: CASTTGWDNQPQHF. CDR3 in DNA: TGCGCCAGCACGACAGGGTGGGACAATCAGCCCCAGCATTTT.

The chain recombines TRBV11-2 with TRBJ2-1; a weak D match, TRBD2 (5 bases). V lost 4 bases to trimming and J lost 7 bases, with 14 bases between them. This CDR3 spans 14 amino acids. Germline CDR1 is SGHAT and CDR2 is FQNNGV. The DNA of the CDR3 is TGTGCCAGCAGCTCACCCCGGGGTAGGAATGAGCAGTTCTTC. Its protein product is CASSSPRGRNEQFF.